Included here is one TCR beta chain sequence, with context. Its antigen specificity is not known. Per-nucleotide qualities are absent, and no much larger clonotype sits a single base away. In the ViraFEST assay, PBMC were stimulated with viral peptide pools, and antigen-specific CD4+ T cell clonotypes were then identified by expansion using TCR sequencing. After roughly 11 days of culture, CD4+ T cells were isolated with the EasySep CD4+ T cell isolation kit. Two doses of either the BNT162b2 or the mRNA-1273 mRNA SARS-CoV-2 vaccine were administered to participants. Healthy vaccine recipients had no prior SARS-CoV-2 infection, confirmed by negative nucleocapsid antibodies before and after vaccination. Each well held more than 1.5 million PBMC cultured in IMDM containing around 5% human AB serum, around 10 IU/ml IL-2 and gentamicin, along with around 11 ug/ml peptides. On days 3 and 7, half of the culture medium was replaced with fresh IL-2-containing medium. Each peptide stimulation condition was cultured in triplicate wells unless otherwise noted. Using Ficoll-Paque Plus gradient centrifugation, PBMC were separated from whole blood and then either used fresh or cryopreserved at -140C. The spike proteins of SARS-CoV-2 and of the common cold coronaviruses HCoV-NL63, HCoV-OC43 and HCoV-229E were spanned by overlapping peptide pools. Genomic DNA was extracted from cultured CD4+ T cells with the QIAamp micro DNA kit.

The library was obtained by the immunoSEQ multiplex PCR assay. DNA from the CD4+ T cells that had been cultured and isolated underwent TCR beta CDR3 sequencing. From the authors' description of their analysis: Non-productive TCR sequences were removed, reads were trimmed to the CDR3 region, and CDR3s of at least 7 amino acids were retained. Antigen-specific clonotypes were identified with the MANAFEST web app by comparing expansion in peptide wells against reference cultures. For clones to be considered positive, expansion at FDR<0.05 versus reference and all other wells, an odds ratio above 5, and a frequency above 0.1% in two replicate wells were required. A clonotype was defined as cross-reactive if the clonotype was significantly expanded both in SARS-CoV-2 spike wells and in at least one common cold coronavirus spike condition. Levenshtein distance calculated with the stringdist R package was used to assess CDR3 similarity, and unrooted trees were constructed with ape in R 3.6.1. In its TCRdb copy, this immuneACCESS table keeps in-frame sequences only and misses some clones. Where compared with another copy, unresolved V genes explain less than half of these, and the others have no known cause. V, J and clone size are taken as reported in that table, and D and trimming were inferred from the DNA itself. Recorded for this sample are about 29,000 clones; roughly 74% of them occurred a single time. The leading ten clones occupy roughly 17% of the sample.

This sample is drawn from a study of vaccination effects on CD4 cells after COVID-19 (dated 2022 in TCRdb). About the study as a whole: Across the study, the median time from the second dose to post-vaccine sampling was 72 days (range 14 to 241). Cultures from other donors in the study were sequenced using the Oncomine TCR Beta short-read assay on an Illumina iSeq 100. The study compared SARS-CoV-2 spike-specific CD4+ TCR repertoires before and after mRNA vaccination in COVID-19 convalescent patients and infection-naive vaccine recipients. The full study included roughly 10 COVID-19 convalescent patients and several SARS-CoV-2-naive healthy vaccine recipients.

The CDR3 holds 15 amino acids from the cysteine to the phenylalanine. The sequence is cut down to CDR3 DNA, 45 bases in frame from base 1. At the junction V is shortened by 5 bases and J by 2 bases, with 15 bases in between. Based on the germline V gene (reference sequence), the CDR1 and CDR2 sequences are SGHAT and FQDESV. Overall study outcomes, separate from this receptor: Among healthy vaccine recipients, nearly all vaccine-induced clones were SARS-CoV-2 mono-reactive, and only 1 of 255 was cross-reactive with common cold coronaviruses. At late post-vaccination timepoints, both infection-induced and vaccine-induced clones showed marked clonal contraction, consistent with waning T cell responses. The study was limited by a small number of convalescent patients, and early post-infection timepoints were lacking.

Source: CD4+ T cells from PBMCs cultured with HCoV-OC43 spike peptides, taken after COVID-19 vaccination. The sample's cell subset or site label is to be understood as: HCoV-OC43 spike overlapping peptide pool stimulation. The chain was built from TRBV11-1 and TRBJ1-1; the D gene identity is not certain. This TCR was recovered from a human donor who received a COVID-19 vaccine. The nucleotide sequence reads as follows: TGTGCCAGCAGCCCCCTGACACGCACCAACACTGAAGCTTTCTTT. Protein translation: CASSPLTRTNTEAFF. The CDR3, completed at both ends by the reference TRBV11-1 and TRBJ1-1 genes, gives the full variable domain EAEVAQSPRYKITEKSQAVAFWCDPISGHATLYWYRQILGQGPELLVQFQDESVVDDSQLPKDRFSAERLKGVDSTLKIQPAELGDSAMYLCASSPLTRTNTEAFFGQGTRLTVV.